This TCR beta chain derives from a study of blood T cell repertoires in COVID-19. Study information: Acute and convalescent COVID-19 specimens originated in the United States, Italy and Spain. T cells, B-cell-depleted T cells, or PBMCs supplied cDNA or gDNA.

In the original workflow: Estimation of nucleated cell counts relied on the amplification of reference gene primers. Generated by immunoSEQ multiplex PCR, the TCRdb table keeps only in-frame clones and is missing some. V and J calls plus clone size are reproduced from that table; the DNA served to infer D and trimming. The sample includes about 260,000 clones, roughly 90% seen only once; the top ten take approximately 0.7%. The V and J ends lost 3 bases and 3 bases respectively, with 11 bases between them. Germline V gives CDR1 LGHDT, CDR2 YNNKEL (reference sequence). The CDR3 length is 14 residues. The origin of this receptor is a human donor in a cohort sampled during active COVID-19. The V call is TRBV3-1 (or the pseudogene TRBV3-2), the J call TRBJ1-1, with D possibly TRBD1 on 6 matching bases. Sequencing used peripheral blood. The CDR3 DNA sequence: TGTGCCAGCAGCCAGATTGACAGGCACACTGAAGCTTTCTTT. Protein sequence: CASSQIDRHTEAFF.